These 13 T cell receptor beta chains came from one sample sequenced in a study of shared clonotypes between healthy human individuals. Some clones are missing from TCRdb's copy, which holds only in-frame ones; the method was immunoSEQ multiplex PCR. The data hold 600,000 to 750,000 clones, with 72% observed a single time. The sample comprised memory CD4+ T cells sorted from blood. Subset defined: CD45RA-negative fraction. These receptors all stem from a woman aged 25 to 39 in good health.

The genes are TRBV5-1 and TRBJ2-4; D might be TRBD2 (6 bases). Looked up from germline, CDR1 is SGHRS and CDR2 is YFSETQ. V lost 4 bases and J lost 7, with 15 bases in between. The CDR3 contains 14 residues. The CDR3 DNA reads as TGCGCCAGCAGCGCGGGGACGTCCTCTAACATTCAGTACTTC. Translation: CASSAGTSSNIQYF.

This chain links TRBV4-1 with TRBJ2-6, with 7 nucleotides matching TRBD1. The germline gives CDR1 MGHRA, CDR2 YSYEKL. The J segment lost 0 bases and the V segment lost 3 bases, leaving 11 bases of the junction unmatched. The CDR3 totals 19 residues. CDR3 amino acids: CASSQEPGQIFSGANVLTF. In nucleotides, the CDR3 is TGCGCCAGCAGCCAGGAACCGGGACAGATATTCTCTGGGGCCAACGTCCTGACTTTC.

This clone has only a few counts. V usage is TRBV19 and J usage is TRBJ2-3, with 13 bases lining up with TRBD2. V shed 7 bases and J 5 bases; nucleotides not matched to a gene: 9. The CDR3 length is 16 residues. Germline assignment: CDR1 LNHDA and CDR2 SQIVND (reference sequence). The CDR3 sequence: CASNHRTSGSLDTQYF. CDR3 in DNA: TGTGCCAGTAACCACCGGACTAGCGGGAGTTTAGATACGCAGTATTTT. The variable domain in full, with the rest retrieved from reference TRBV19 and TRBJ2-3, is DGGITQSPKYLFRKEGQNVTLSCEQNLNHDAMYWYRQDPGQGLRLIYYSQIVNDFQKGDIAEGYSVSREKKESFPLTVTSAQKNPTAFYLCASNHRTSGSLDTQYFGPGTRLTVL.

The V and J genes are TRBV10-3 and TRBJ2-3, with TRBD1 identical over 8 bases. The CDR3 is made up of 14 amino acids. CDR1 and CDR2 (germline): ENHRY, SYGVKD. The trim removed 6 bases at V and 1 base at J, leaving 3 bases unmatched. The CDR3, as DNA: TGTGCCATCAGCTTGACAGGGGGCACAGATACGCAGTATTTT. This encodes CAISLTGGTDTQYF.

The chain carries TRBV7-3 and TRBJ2-7; D gene unclear. Germline V gene data show CDR1 as SGHTA and CDR2 as FQGTGA. This CDR3 has 12 amino acids. With 5 bases removed from V and 4 bases from J, the gap between germline ends came to 9 bases. CDR3 sequence: CASSARVYEQYF. Here the CDR3 DNA reads TGTGCCAGCAGCGCCCGGGTTTACGAGCAGTACTTC.

The rearrangement joins TRBV7-9 to TRBJ1-1; D remains ambiguous. The CDR3 is 15 amino acids. Per germline, CDR1 SEHNR and CDR2 FQNEAQ (reference sequence). The V end was cut by 1 base, the J end by 1 base, with 10 bases between. The CDR3 loop is CASSLGYSENTEAFF. CDR3 DNA sequence: TGTGCCAGCAGCTTAGGGTATTCGGAGAACACTGAAGCTTTCTTT.

The gene calls are TRBV29-1 and TRBJ2-3, with no clear D. V was shortened by 6 bases and J by 2 bases, with 15 bases between the two germline ends. This CDR3 region has 14 residues. Germline V CDR1 and CDR2: SQVTM, ANQGSEA. CDR3 nucleotide sequence: TGCAGCGTAACGATGTTAGCCTACACAGATACGCAGTATTTT. The encoded protein is CSVTMLAYTDTQYF.

Regarding this clone: Other DNA sequences in this sample translate to the same CDR3. The chain has TRBV7-6 and TRBJ2-3, with D possibly TRBD2 on 5 matching bases. The CDR3 is made up of 14 amino acids. V lost 1 base to trimming and J lost 2 bases, with 7 bases between them. Germline loops: CDR1 SGHVS, CDR2 FNYEAQ. The DNA for the CDR3 is TGTGCCAGCAGCTTAGGACTAACCACAGATACGCAGTATTTT. It yields the protein CASSLGLTTDTQYF.

This clone has a count of ten or more. This sample includes further DNA sequences coding for the same CDR3. The V and J genes are TRBV18 and TRBJ1-4, with D tentatively TRBD1 (5 bases). The CDR3 runs to 13 residues. V was pared by 6 bases and J by 5 bases, with 10 bases between. CDR1 is KGHSH, CDR2 LQKENI, per germline. CDR3 sequence (DNA): TGTGCCAGCTCTCTCGACAGCAATGAAAAACTGTTTTTT. This encodes CASSLDSNEKLFF.

The chain combines TRBV6-1 with TRBJ1-5; D is possibly TRBD1 (5 bases). Germline-derived CDR1 and CDR2 are MNHNS and SASEGT. V was shortened by 7 bases and J by 4 bases, with 17 bases between the two germline ends. The CDR3 sequence is 15 residues long. This CDR3 reads CASTPRRGSNQPQHF. As DNA, the CDR3 is TGTGCCAGCACCCCTCGAAGGGGTTCGAATCAGCCCCAGCATTTT.

The V gene is TRBV5-1, the J gene TRBJ1-4, with a weak D call TRBD1 (5 bases). CDR1 and CDR2 (germline): SGHRS, YFSETQ. The CDR3 sequence is 14 residues long. The germline V and J ends were trimmed by 4 bases and 6 bases, with 13 bases remaining between them. The CDR3 sequence is CASSPAGVDEKLFF. CDR3 sequence (DNA): TGCGCCAGCAGCCCGGCGGGGGTGGATGAAAAACTGTTTTTT.

This clone was recorded at least ten times. The chain has TRBV5-4 and TRBJ2-1; 9 bases match TRBD1. The CDR3 consists of 13 residues. The trim removed 6 bases at V and 8 bases at J, leaving 6 bases unmatched. The germline CDR1 and CDR2 sequences are SGHNT and YYREEE (reference sequence). This CDR3 is CASIGGQGYEQFF. CDR3 nucleotide sequence: TGTGCCAGCATAGGGGGACAGGGCTATGAGCAGTTCTTC.

This chain joins TRBV2 and TRBJ2-1; D is undetermined. CDR1 SNHLY and CDR2 FYNNEI come from the germline V gene. The V gene lost 2 bases and the J gene lost 7 bases, with 15 bases spanning the gap. This CDR3 has 15 amino acids. This CDR3 is CASSERSPARNEQFF. The CDR3 DNA is TGTGCCAGCAGTGAACGCTCTCCAGCGAGGAATGAGCAGTTCTTC. The full variable domain, with the rest looked up from reference TRBV2 and TRBJ2-1, is EPEVTQTPSHQVTQMGQEVILRCVPISNHLYFYWYRQILGQKVEFLVSFYNNEISEKSEIFDDQFSVERPDGSNFTLKIRSTKLEDSAMYFCASSERSPARNEQFFGPGTRLTVL.